This TCR beta chain stems from a study of blood T cell repertoires in COVID-19. The repertoire was sequenced with immunoSEQ multiplex PCR; TCRdb's copy has only in-frame clones and lacks some. The table records roughly 440,000 clones, about 91% of them present only once. The CDR3 spans 15 residues. CDR1 and CDR2 (germline): SGDLS, YYNGEE. V was clipped by 2 bases and J by 6 bases, with 17 bases between them. The receptor's source is a woman between 45 and 65 years old with COVID-19, enrolled during active disease. The chain is built from TRBV9 and TRBJ1-2; perhaps TRBD1 as D (5 bases). Input material: peripheral blood. The CDR3 DNA is TGTGCCAGCAGCGTGGGACTCAGGGACGGGGATGGCTACACCTTC. Residues: CASSVGLRDGDGYTF.